Listed below are T cell receptor beta chains from one sample, sequenced in a study of molecular identifiers for immune sequencing clone quantification. MiXCR was run by TCRdb on the PCR reads, yielding one entry per CDR3 protein. The data show tens of thousands of distinct CDR3 sequences, approximately 17% seen once. The source material was naive CD8+ T cells from blood, with Jurkat cell RNA spiked in. These receptor sequences come from a human donor in good health. Some libraries in this study had Jurkat cell RNA spiked in. The CDR3 runs from the conserved cysteine through the conserved F or W. Each record gives: clone size, J gene, V gene, D gene, CDR3 protein, CDR3 DNA. A D gene is named only where the DNA matches it firmly. Clone size is given for some rows only: seen once, a few or many times, or a class if the clone is expanded.

>many|TRBJ2-7|TRBV7-9|NA
CASRDITYEQYF
TGTGCCAGCAGGGACATCACCTACGAGCAGTACTTC
>many|TRBJ2-2|TRBV7-9|NA
CASSLLDTGELFF
TGTGCCAGCAGCTTACTAGACACCGGGGAGCTGTTTTTT
>NA|TRBJ2-5|TRBV28|TRBD1
CASSSEGAQETQYF
TGTGCCAGCAGTTCTGAGGGGGCCCAAGAGACCCAGTACTTC
>NA|TRBJ2-1|TRBV6-5|NA
CASSLGYFNEQFF
TGTGCCAGCAGTTTAGGGTATTTTAACGAGCAGTTCTTC
>many|TRBJ2-1|TRBV29-1|NA
CSVPAYNEQFF
TGCAGCGTTCCCGCCTACAATGAGCAGTTCTTC
>NA|TRBJ2-2|TRBV9|TRBD2
CASSVDSGRFDGELFF
TGTGCCAGCAGCGTGGATAGCGGGAGGTTTGACGGGGAGCTGTTTTTT
>NA|TRBJ2-3|TRBV6-2/TRBV6-3|TRBD2
CASSLPWEGDTQYF
TGTGCCAGCAGCCTTCCCTGGGAGGGGGATACGCAGTATTTT
>NA|TRBJ2-7|TRBV19|TRBD2
CASSIGLGEQYF
TGTGCCAGTAGTATCGGACTAGGCGAGCAGTACTTC
>NA|TRBJ2-2|TRBV19|NA
CASSIDSPNTGELFF
TGTGCCAGTAGTATCGACAGCCCGAACACCGGGGAGCTGTTTTTT
>many|TRBJ2-1|TRBV27|TRBD1
CASRVPGGYNEQFF
TGTGCCAGCAGGGTCCCAGGGGGTTACAATGAGCAGTTCTTC
>many|TRBJ2-2|TRBV11-2|NA
CASSMGNTGELFF
TGTGCCAGCAGTATGGGGAACACCGGGGAGCTGTTTTTT
>few|TRBJ2-5|TRBV28|NA
CASNPGGGKETQYF
TGTGCCAGCAACCCTGGAGGGGGTAAAGAGACCCAGTACTTC
>NA|TRBJ2-3|TRBV27|TRBD2
CASSLLTSGSDTQYF
TGTGCCAGCAGTTTATTGACTAGCGGGAGTGATACGCAGTATTTT
>many|TRBJ2-1|TRBV11-2|NA
CASSGHYNEQFF
TGTGCCAGCAGCGGACATTACAATGAGCAGTTCTTC
>few|TRBJ2-7|TRBV28|TRBD1
CASSFNRGYEQYF
TGTGCCAGCAGTTTTAACAGGGGGTACGAGCAGTACTTC
>many|TRBJ2-3|TRBV11-2|NA
CASSLITQYF
TGTGCCAGCAGCCTCATAACGCAGTATTTT
>many|TRBJ2-7|TRBV9|NA
CASSVERGSNEQYF
TGTGCCAGCAGCGTAGAGAGGGGGTCAAACGAGCAGTACTTC
>many|TRBJ2-1|TRBV9|NA
CASSAGHWVNEQFF
TGTGCCAGCAGCGCTGGACATTGGGTAAATGAGCAGTTCTTC
>many|TRBJ2-7|TRBV3-1|NA
CASSQSQGTYEQYF
TGTGCCAGCAGCCAATCCCAGGGAACCTACGAGCAGTACTTC
>few|TRBJ2-3|TRBV6-4|NA
CASSEGHPDTQYF
TGTGCCAGCAGTGAGGGACATCCGGATACGCAGTATTTT
>many|TRBJ2-7|TRBV27|TRBD1
CASSFLDRENEQYF
TGTGCCAGCAGTTTTCTCGACAGGGAAAACGAGCAGTACTTC
>many|TRBJ2-1|TRBV15|NA
CATSYRDTDNEQFF
TGTGCCACCAGTTACCGGGACACCGACAATGAGCAGTTCTTC
>many|TRBJ2-7|TRBV7-9|TRBD2
CASSDSSGRAYEQYF
TGTGCCAGCAGCGACTCTAGCGGGAGGGCCTACGAGCAGTACTTC
>many|TRBJ2-2|TRBV4-3|NA
CASSHGHGAAGPGELFF
TGCGCCAGCAGCCACGGCCACGGGGCCGCCGGGCCCGGGGAGCTGTTTTTT
>many|TRBJ1-2|TRBV12-3/TRBV12-4|NA
CASSLDGYTF
TGTGCCAGCAGCCTGGATGGCTACACCTTC
>NA|TRBJ1-2|TRBV9|TRBD1
CASSGGGTGLGYGYTF
TGTGCCAGCAGCGGAGGGGGCACCGGACTGGGCTATGGCTACACCTTC
>many|TRBJ2-3|TRBV6-2/TRBV6-3|NA
CASSYSGTDTQYF
TGTGCCAGCAGTTACTCGGGGACCGATACGCAGTATTTT
>many|TRBJ2-1|TRBV28|NA
CASRDNEQFF
TGTGCCAGCAGAGACAATGAGCAGTTCTTC
>many|TRBJ2-5|TRBV7-9|NA
CASSLSTGRGEETQYF
TGTGCCAGCAGCTTATCGACAGGCCGAGGGGAAGAGACCCAGTACTTC
>many|TRBJ2-3|TRBV9|NA
CASSVEDGVVAAPRAADTQYF
TGTGCCAGCAGCGTAGAGGACGGGGTAGTGGCAGCCCCCCGGGCGGCAGATACGCAGTATTTT
>NA|TRBJ2-7|TRBV28|TRBD2
CASRLIPWTSAEHEQYF
TGTGCCAGCAGACTAATACCCTGGACTAGCGCAGAACACGAGCAGTACTTC
>many|TRBJ1-4|TRBV5-1|NA
CASSSGVGEKLFF
TGCGCCAGCAGCTCAGGGGTTGGTGAAAAACTGTTTTTT
>many|TRBJ2-7|TRBV4-3|NA
CASSQDRGGYEQYF
TGCGCCAGCAGCCAAGATCGAGGCGGCTACGAGCAGTACTTC
>many|TRBJ2-7|TRBV15|TRBD2
CATSRQTSGYEQYF
TGTGCCACCAGCAGGCAGACTAGCGGCTACGAGCAGTACTTC
>NA|TRBJ1-1|TRBV28|NA
CASSLGREGTEAFF
TGTGCCAGCAGTTTAGGGAGGGAAGGCACTGAAGCTTTCTTT
>many|TRBJ2-3|TRBV3-1|NA
CASSSRTDTQYF
TGTGCCAGCAGCTCCCGCACAGATACGCAGTATTTT
>many|TRBJ2-1|TRBV24-1|TRBD2
CATSDLGLAGANEQFF
TGTGCCACCAGTGACTTGGGACTAGCGGGAGCCAATGAGCAGTTCTTC
>NA|TRBJ1-5|TRBV12-3/TRBV12-4|TRBD1
CASSLATGGWPQHF
TGTGCCAGCAGTTTAGCCACAGGGGGTTGGCCCCAGCATTTT
>many|TRBJ2-5|TRBV20-1|NA
CSARDGLRETQYF
TGCAGTGCTAGAGATGGGCTCCGGGAGACCCAGTACTTC
>many|TRBJ2-1|TRBV6-5|NA
CASSYSIELEQFF
TGTGCCAGCAGTTACTCGATAGAGTTAGAGCAGTTCTTC
>NA|TRBJ2-7|TRBV7-6|NA
CASSIAGPYEQYF
TGTGCCAGCAGCATAGCCGGGCCCTACGAGCAGTACTTC
>many|TRBJ1-2|TRBV6-1|NA
CAIAKDRNSNYGYTF
TGTGCCATCGCCAAGGACAGAAATTCTAACTATGGCTACACCTTC
>many|TRBJ1-1|TRBV11-2|TRBD1
CASSQGTANTEAFF
TGTGCCAGCAGCCAGGGGACAGCGAACACTGAAGCTTTCTTT
>NA|TRBJ2-5|TRBV4-3|TRBD2
CASSQDLRLAGIQETQHF
TGCGCCAGCAGCCAAGATCTTAGGCTAGCGGGGATTCAAGAGACCCAGCACTTC
>NA|TRBJ2-7|TRBV6-5|TRBD1
CASSQTGADEQYF
TGTGCCAGCAGTCAGACAGGGGCCGACGAGCAGTACTTC
>many|TRBJ2-7|TRBV4-1|TRBD1
CASSPRTGSSYEQYF
TGCGCCAGCAGCCCGCGGACAGGAAGCTCCTACGAGCAGTACTTC